This is a list of T cell receptor beta chains from one sample in a study of T cell responses to AZD1222 COVID-19 vaccine. Only in-frame clones appear in the TCRdb table, and some are missing; sequencing was by immunoSEQ multiplex PCR. The sample has 130,000 to 150,000 clones; around 90% are singletons. This sample comprised peripheral blood, obtained 28 days after the second dose of the MenACWY control vaccine. The receptors were sampled from an adult who received the MenACWY meningococcal vaccine as a control. Each CDR3 is given with its conserved first and last residue. The order of the fields is clone size, D gene, V gene, J gene, CDR3 DNA, CDR3 protein. D genes are given only for firm matches. Clone size is not always given. Where it is, it says once, few, many or a class for expanded clones.

size: -; D: TRBD1; V: TRBV29-1; J: TRBJ1-4; DNA: TGCAGCACCTCAGGGGGACCAACTAATGAAAAACTGTTTTTT; CDR3: CSTSGGPTNEKLFF
size: -; D: -; V: TRBV20-1; J: TRBJ1-1; DNA: TGCGGTCGTTGGTGGAACACTGAAGCTTTCTTT; CDR3: CGRWWNTEAFF
size: -; D: -; V: TRBV6-2/TRBV6-3; J: TRBJ2-4; DNA: TGTGCCAGCAGTTACGGGCAGGGCAGCATTCAGTACTTC; CDR3: CASSYGQGSIQYF
size: -; D: -; V: TRBV20-1; J: TRBJ2-5; DNA: TGCAGTGCTAGTATCCCAGCGGGTAGATTAGAGACCCAGTACTTC; CDR3: CSASIPAGRLETQYF
size: -; D: -; V: TRBV12-3/TRBV12-4; J: TRBJ2-7; DNA: TGTGCCAGCAGGGTGTTCTACGAGCAGTACTTC; CDR3: CASRVFYEQYF
size: -; D: TRBD2; V: TRBV9; J: TRBJ2-5; DNA: TGTGCCAGCAGCCCCGGACTAGCGGGAGTATTGGAGACCCAGTACTTC; CDR3: CASSPGLAGVLETQYF
size: -; D: -; V: TRBV24-1; J: TRBJ2-7; DNA: TGTGCCACCAGTGATCCCGGGACCGACTCCTACGAGCAGTACTTC; CDR3: CATSDPGTDSYEQYF
size: -; D: -; V: TRBV15; J: TRBJ1-6; DNA: TGTGCCACCAGCAGGGACAGTTATAATTCACCCCTCCACTTT; CDR3: CATSRDSYNSPLHF
size: -; D: TRBD1; V: TRBV18; J: TRBJ2-2; DNA: TGTGCCAGCTCAGGACAGGGGTACACCGGGGAGCTGTTTTTT; CDR3: CASSGQGYTGELFF
size: -; D: -; V: TRBV4-3; J: TRBJ2-2; DNA: TGCGCCAGCAGCCAAGACAGGGCAATGAACACCGGGGAGCTGTTTTTT; CDR3: CASSQDRAMNTGELFF
size: once; D: -; V: TRBV30; J: TRBJ2-3; DNA: TGTGCCTGGAGTGTAGTAACGGGTACGCAGTATTTT; CDR3: CAWSVVTGTQYF
size: -; D: TRBD1; V: TRBV19; J: TRBJ1-2; DNA: TGTGCCAGTAGTACATCGACAGGGGTGGGCTATGGCTACACCTTC; CDR3: CASSTSTGVGYGYTF